Only a few counts were recorded for the clone carrying this TCR beta chain. Its target is not known. This entry belongs to a study of T-cell memory formation after mild COVID-19. The study, taken as a whole, reports: Later expanders leaned CD4+, whereas clones that contracted between day 15 and 85 were balanced CD4/CD8. The finding that pre-infection memory included some responding clones suggested that cross-reactive memory joined.

In TCRdb, the 5' RACE reads were re-called with MiXCR into one record per CDR3 protein. The sample carries about 360,000 distinct CDR3 sequences, about an eighth recorded once. This CDR3 has 11 residues. This chain connects TRBV21-1 to TRBJ1-1; the DNA was not used to check the table's D call, TRBD1. TRBV21-1 is a documented pseudogene. Sequenced input: PBMCs or a T cell subset sorted from them (not recorded which). The receptor comes from a man aged 18 to 35 who had mild COVID-19 (a few samples of this study predate the infection). Cell type and time point are not known. CDR3 in DNA: TGTGCCAGCAGCAACCGGGACAGAGCTTTCTTT. The encoded protein is CASSNRDRAFF.